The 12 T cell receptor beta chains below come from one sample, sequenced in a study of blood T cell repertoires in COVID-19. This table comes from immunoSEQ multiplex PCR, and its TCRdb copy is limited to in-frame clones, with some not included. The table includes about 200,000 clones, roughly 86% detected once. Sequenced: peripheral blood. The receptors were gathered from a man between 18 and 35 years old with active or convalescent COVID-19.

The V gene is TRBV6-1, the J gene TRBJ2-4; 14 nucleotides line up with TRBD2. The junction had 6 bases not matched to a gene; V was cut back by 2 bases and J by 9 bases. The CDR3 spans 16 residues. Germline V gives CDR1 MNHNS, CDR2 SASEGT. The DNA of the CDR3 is TGTGCCAGCAGTGAACCGGGACTAGCGGGAGTGGTCATTCAGTACTTC. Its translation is CASSEPGLAGVVIQYF.

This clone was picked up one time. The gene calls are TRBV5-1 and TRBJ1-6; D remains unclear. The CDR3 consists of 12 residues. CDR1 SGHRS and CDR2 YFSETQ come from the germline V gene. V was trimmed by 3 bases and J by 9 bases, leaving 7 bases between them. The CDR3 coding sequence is TGCGCCAGCAGCTCCGAGGGTTCACCCCTCCACTTT. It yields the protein CASSSEGSPLHF.

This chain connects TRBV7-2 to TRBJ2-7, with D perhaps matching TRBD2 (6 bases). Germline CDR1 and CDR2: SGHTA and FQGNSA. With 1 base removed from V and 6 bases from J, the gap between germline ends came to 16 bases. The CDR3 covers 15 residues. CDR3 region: CASSLVPGEPSEQYF. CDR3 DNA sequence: TGTGCCAGCAGCTTAGTACCGGGGGAACCCTCCGAGCAGTACTTC.

The CDR3 is CAISVDRDQPQHF. The CDR3 region has the DNA TGTGCCATCAGTGTAGACAGGGATCAGCCCCAGCATTTT. The chain employs TRBV10-3 and TRBJ1-5; TRBD1 aligns across 7 bases. This CDR3 contains 13 residues. The germline V gene encodes CDR1 ENHRY and CDR2 SYGVKD. Germline trimming cut 4 bases from V and 5 bases from J; bases unmatched to any gene: 2.

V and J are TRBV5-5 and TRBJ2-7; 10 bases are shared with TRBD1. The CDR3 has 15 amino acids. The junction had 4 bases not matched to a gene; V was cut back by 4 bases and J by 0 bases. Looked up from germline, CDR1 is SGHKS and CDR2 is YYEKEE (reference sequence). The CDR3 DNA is TGTGCCAGCAGCCTACGGACAGGGGGCTCCTACGAGCAGTACTTC. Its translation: CASSLRTGGSYEQYF.

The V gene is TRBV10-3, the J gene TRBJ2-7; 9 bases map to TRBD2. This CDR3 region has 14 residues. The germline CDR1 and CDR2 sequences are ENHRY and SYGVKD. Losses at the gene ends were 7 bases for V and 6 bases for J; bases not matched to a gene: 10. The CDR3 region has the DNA TGTGCCATCACCCCTAGCGGGGACTTCATCGAGCAGTACTTC. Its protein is CAITPSGDFIEQYF.

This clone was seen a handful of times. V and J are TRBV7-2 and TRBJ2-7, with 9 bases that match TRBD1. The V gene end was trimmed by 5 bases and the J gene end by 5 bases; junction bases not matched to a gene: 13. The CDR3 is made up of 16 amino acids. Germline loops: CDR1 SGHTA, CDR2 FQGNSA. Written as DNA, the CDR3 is TGTGCCAGCAGCCACTCCCCCGGGACAGGGTGGAACGAGCAGTACTTC. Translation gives CASSHSPGTGWNEQYF. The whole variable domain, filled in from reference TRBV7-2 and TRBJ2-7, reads GAGVSQSPSNKVTEKGKDVELRCDPISGHTALYWYRQSLGQGLEFLIYFQGNSAPDKSGLPSDRFSAERTGGSVSTLTIQRTQQEDSAVYLCASSHSPGTGWNEQYFGPGTRLTVT.

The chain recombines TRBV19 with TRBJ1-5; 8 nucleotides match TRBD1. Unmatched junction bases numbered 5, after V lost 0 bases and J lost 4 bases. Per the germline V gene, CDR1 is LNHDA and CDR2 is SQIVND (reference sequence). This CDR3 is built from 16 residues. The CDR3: CASSIDPDRDNQPQHF. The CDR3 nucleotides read TGTGCCAGTAGTATAGACCCGGACAGGGATAATCAGCCCCAGCATTTT.

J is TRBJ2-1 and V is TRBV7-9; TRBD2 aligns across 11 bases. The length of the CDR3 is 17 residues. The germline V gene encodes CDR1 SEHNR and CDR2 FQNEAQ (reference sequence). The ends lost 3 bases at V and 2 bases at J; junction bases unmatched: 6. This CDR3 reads CASSFRTSGSPYNEQFF. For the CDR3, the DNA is TGTGCCAGCAGCTTCAGGACTAGCGGGTCCCCCTACAATGAGCAGTTCTTC.

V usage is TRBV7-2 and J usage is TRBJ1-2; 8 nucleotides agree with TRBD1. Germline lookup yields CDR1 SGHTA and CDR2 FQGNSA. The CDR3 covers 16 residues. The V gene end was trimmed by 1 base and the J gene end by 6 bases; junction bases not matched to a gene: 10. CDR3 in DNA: TGTGCCAGCAGCTTAGGGCCGGGACAGGCGGTGGATGGCTACACCTTC. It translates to CASSLGPGQAVDGYTF.

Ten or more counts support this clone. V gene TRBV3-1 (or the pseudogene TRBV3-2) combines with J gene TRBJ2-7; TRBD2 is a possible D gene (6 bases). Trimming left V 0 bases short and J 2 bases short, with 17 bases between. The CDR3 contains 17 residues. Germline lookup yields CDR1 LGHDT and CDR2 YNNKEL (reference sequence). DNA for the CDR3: TGTGCCAGCAGCCAAGATTATTCGGAGCGGAGGGCCTACGAGCAGTACTTC. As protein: CASSQDYSERRAYEQYF.

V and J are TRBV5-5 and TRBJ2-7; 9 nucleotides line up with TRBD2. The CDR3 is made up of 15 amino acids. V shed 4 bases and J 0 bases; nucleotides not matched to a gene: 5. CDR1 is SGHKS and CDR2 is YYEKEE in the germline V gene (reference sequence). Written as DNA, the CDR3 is TGTGCCAGCAGCGGGGAGACTAGCGGCTCCTACGAGCAGTACTTC. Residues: CASSGETSGSYEQYF.